This entry lists 6 T cell receptor beta chains sequenced from one sample in a study of cytomegalovirus exposure and HLA in healthy donors. The study ran its PCR with 60 Vbeta and 13 Jbeta primers. Method: immunoSEQ multiplex PCR; TCRdb's copy keeps in-frame clones and lacks some. Altogether approximately 74,000 clones are present, approximately 78% being singletons, with the ten largest covering approximately 9.8%. Sample: PBMCs. These receptors all come from a man aged 40-49 years in good health and CMV-seronegative.

V gene TRBV11-3 combines with J gene TRBJ2-1; 9 nucleotides agree with TRBD2. V shed 4 bases and J 4 bases; nucleotides not matched to a gene: 5. The V gene's germline CDR1 is SGHNT and CDR2 YENEEA. The CDR3 is 15 amino acids. DNA for the CDR3: TGTGCCAGCAGCTCAGGACTAGCGAAATACAATGAGCAGTTCTTC. Translation: CASSSGLAKYNEQFF.

J is TRBJ1-1 and V is TRBV5-8; D not certain. Trimming pared 0 bases from V and 0 bases from J, leaving 6 bases between. The germline CDR1 and CDR2 sequences are SGHTS and YDEGEE. This CDR3 is 14 amino acids long. The CDR3 bases are TGTGCCAGCAGCTTGGGAGGCTTGAACACTGAAGCTTTCTTT. It codes for CASSLGGLNTEAFF.

The rearrangement uses TRBV2 and TRBJ2-7, with D perhaps matching TRBD2 (5 bases). CDR1 is SNHLY, CDR2 FYNNEI, per germline. With 7 bases removed from V and 2 bases from J, the gap between germline ends came to 9 bases. This CDR3 has 12 residues. The DNA of the CDR3 is TGTGCCAGCACCAGCGGAGCCTACGAGCAGTACTTC. Residues: CASTSGAYEQYF.

The gene calls are TRBV15 and TRBJ2-1; 12 nucleotides agree with TRBD2. The CDR3 covers 17 residues. Germline CDR1 LNHNV, CDR2 YYDKDF (reference sequence). V shed 3 bases and J 8 bases; nucleotides not matched to a gene: 11. This chain's CDR3 is CATSSGLAGTSVDEQFF. The CDR3 DNA is TGTGCCACCAGCAGTGGACTAGCGGGGACATCAGTCGATGAGCAGTTCTTC.

Only a few counts were recorded for this clone. The genes are TRBV27 and TRBJ1-1, with D unclear. Trimming left V 2 bases short and J 1 base short, with 5 bases between. The CDR3 contains 13 residues. Germline values: CDR1 MNHEY, CDR2 SMNVEV (reference sequence). CDR3 residues: CASSLTPNTEAFF. CDR3 bases: TGTGCCAGCAGTTTAACACCGAACACTGAAGCTTTCTTT.

V usage is TRBV2 and J usage is TRBJ1-5; a weak D match, TRBD1 (5 bases). The CDR3 is made up of 15 amino acids. Germline V gene lookup returns CDR1 SNHLY and CDR2 FYNNEI. Trimming pared 6 bases from V and 0 bases from J, leaving 12 bases between. CDR3 in amino acids: CASRIGTFSNQPQHF. CDR3 bases: TGTGCCAGCAGGATCGGGACTTTTAGCAATCAGCCCCAGCATTTT.